This entry lists 17 T cell receptor beta chains sequenced from one sample in a study of cytomegalovirus exposure and HLA in healthy donors. Primers for the PCR totalled 60 Vbeta and 13 Jbeta. Only in-frame clones appear in the TCRdb table, and some are missing; sequencing was by immunoSEQ multiplex PCR. The sample yields fewer than 200,000 clones, approximately 62% seen once. Sequenced input: PBMCs. These receptors were obtained from a man aged 50 to 60 in good health and CMV-seronegative.

There are a few counts of this clone. V gene TRBV7-3 combines with J gene TRBJ2-1; 9 nucleotides align to TRBD1. This CDR3 is built from 15 residues. Germline CDR1 SGHTA, CDR2 FQGTGA. V was clipped by 5 bases and J by 7 bases; unmatched bases: 9. CDR3 region: CASSPDRGSWNEQFF. The CDR3 bases are TGTGCCAGCAGCCCGGACAGGGGAAGTTGGAATGAGCAGTTCTTC.

The chain uses TRBV7-2 and TRBJ2-1, with TRBD1 identical over 8 bases. The CDR3 is 15 amino acids. Germline-derived CDR1 and CDR2 are SGHTA and FQGNSA. V shed 1 base, J shed 3 bases, and the junction held 2 bases outside the gene matches. The CDR3 here is CASSLDRGDYNEQFF. The DNA for the CDR3 is TGTGCCAGCAGCTTAGACAGGGGGGACTACAATGAGCAGTTCTTC.

This clone has only one observation. The rearrangement links TRBV18 to TRBJ2-1; TRBD2 aligns across 10 bases. V was pared by 2 bases and J by 4 bases, with 5 bases of the junction left unmatched. CDR3 length: 16 residues. Germline V gene sequence: CDR1 KGHSH, CDR2 LQKENI. CDR3 in amino acids: CASSPSRTSGYNEQFF. Written as DNA, the CDR3 is TGTGCCAGCTCACCATCAAGGACTAGCGGTTACAATGAGCAGTTCTTC.

J is TRBJ2-5 and V is TRBV5-1; 8 positions match TRBD1. The CDR3 runs to 15 residues. Germline V gene lookup returns CDR1 SGHRS and CDR2 YFSETQ. J gave up 3 bases and V 6 bases, and 10 bases lay outside the gene matches. The CDR3 DNA reads TGCGCCAGCACCCCCTGGGCAGGGGGCGAAGAGACCCAGTACTTC. Translating it yields CASTPWAGGEETQYF.

The V call is TRBV28, the J call TRBJ1-6; possible D gene TRBD1, 6 bases. There are 15 residues in the CDR3. V lost 3 bases and J 5 bases, leaving 11 bases between the germline ends. Germline V gene sequence: CDR1 MDHEN, CDR2 SYDVKM. CDR3 DNA: TGTGCCAGCAGTTTTTCCAGGGGTGATAATTCACCCCTCCACTTT. Translated, it gives CASSFSRGDNSPLHF.

The J gene is TRBJ1-1, the V gene TRBV18; TRBD1 might be the D (6 bases). V gave up 4 bases and J gave up 3 bases, with 12 bases separating them. Germline lookup yields CDR1 KGHSH and CDR2 LQKENI. The length of the CDR3 is 14 residues. The CDR3, as DNA: TGTGCCAGCTCACGGACAGCTCTTGACACTGAAGCTTTCTTT. Its translation: CASSRTALDTEAFF.

The V call is TRBV29-1, the J call TRBJ2-2, with 8 bases aligning to TRBD2. The CDR3 has 16 amino acids. Germline V gene data show CDR1 as SQVTM and CDR2 as ANQGSEA. V lost 2 bases and J lost 3; bases outside the gene matches: 8. The CDR3 is CSVELTGTRHTGELFF. As DNA, the CDR3 is TGCAGCGTTGAACTAACCGGGACTAGACACACCGGGGAGCTGTTTTTT.

The V gene is TRBV5-1, the J gene TRBJ1-1, with D perhaps matching TRBD1 (5 bases). Per germline, CDR1 SGHRS and CDR2 YFSETQ. The V end was cut by 4 bases, the J end by 4 bases, with 14 bases between. CDR3 size: 14 residues. CDR3 DNA: TGCGCCAGCAGCGAGGCTCGGGGGTCCACTGAAGCTTTCTTT. It translates to CASSEARGSTEAFF.

This clone was seen a few times. The chain employs TRBV11-2 and TRBJ2-7; 10 bases fit TRBD2. V was clipped by 0 bases and J by 4 bases; unmatched bases: 3. The germline V gene encodes CDR1 SGHAT and CDR2 FQNNGV. The CDR3 runs 15 residues. The CDR3 loop is CASSLDWTSGYEQYF. The CDR3 DNA reads TGTGCCAGCAGCTTAGATTGGACTAGCGGTTACGAGCAGTACTTC.

The chain joins TRBV29-1 to TRBJ2-4; 10 nucleotides line up with TRBD1. Germline V CDR1 and CDR2: SQVTM, ANQGSEA. V was clipped by 5 bases and J by 2 bases; unmatched bases: 3. The CDR3 is 14 residues long. The DNA for the CDR3 is TGCAGCGTTTGGGACAGGGGTTCCAAAAACATTCAGTACTTC. This codes for CSVWDRGSKNIQYF. The full variable domain, rest sourced from reference TRBV29-1 and TRBJ2-4, is SAVISQKPSRDICQRGTSLTIQCQVDSQVTMMFWYRQQPGQSLTLIATANQGSEATYESGFVIDKFPISRPNLTFSTLTVSNMSPEDSSIYLCSVWDRGSKNIQYFGAGTRLSVL.

This chain connects TRBV18 to TRBJ1-2; D may be TRBD1 (5 bases). The germline V gene has CDR1 KGHSH and CDR2 LQKENI. This CDR3 comprises 17 residues. V gave up 0 bases and J gave up 1 base, with 15 bases separating them. This CDR3 is CASSPPQLGAINYGYTF. DNA of the CDR3: TGTGCCAGCTCACCACCCCAGTTAGGGGCGATTAACTATGGCTACACCTTC.

The chain has TRBV5-5 and TRBJ2-7; D remains ambiguous. This CDR3 region has 14 residues. Germline values: CDR1 SGHKS, CDR2 YYEKEE (reference sequence). Trimming cost V 1 base and J 2 bases, with 10 bases left between them. In DNA form, the CDR3 reads TGTGCCAGCAGCTTGAGTACACAAACCTACGAGCAGTACTTC. Translated, it gives CASSLSTQTYEQYF.

The gene calls are TRBV7-6 and TRBJ2-1, with D tentatively TRBD1 (6 bases). Germline CDR1 SGHVS, CDR2 FNYEAQ. The CDR3 contains 15 residues. V was cut by 1 base and J by 6 bases, with 13 bases left in between. CDR3 residues: CASSLGMDSSNEQFF. CDR3 bases: TGTGCCAGCAGCTTAGGGATGGACAGTTCCAATGAGCAGTTCTTC.

This clone was counted between two and nine times. The CDR3 DNA sequence: TGCGCCAGCAGCCAAGATCCTGACACGAACACCGGGGAGCTGTTTTTT. Its protein product is CASSQDPDTNTGELFF. The chain carries TRBV4-3 and TRBJ2-2; D is unclear. Between the trimmed V and J ends, which lost 0 bases and 0 bases, there was a span of 8 bases. The CDR3 sequence is 16 residues long. From germline, CDR1 is LGHNA and CDR2 YSLEER.

This chain connects TRBV2 to TRBJ2-4, with 8 bases that match TRBD2. Germline values: CDR1 SNHLY, CDR2 FYNNEI. V lost 7 bases, J lost 1 base, and 12 bases stayed unmatched. The CDR3 is 17 amino acids. CDR3 in DNA: TGTGCCAGCAAAGAGTTATTCCGGGGGGGGGCCAAAAACATTCAGTACTTC. Translation gives CASKELFRGGAKNIQYF.

The chain joins TRBV5-1 to TRBJ2-7, with a possible D match to TRBD1 (5 bases). The V gene lost 0 bases and the J gene lost 3 bases, with 10 bases spanning the gap. In germline, CDR1 is SGHRS, CDR2 YFSETQ. The CDR3 is 14 residues long. This CDR3 reads CASSLEQVNYEQYF. The CDR3 nucleotides are TGCGCCAGCAGCTTGGAACAGGTTAACTACGAGCAGTACTTC.

The chain employs TRBV10-1 and TRBJ1-2; 7 bases map to TRBD1. CDR3 length equals 15 residues. V was clipped by 7 bases and J by 7 bases; unmatched bases: 15. Per germline, CDR1 WNHNN and CDR2 SYGVQD (reference sequence). CDR3 DNA sequence: TGCGCCAGCACACTAACGCAGGGGGAGGTTCTTGGCTACACCTTC. Its protein is CASTLTQGEVLGYTF.